One sample yielded the 16 T cell receptor beta chains listed below, sequenced in a study of blood T cell repertoires in COVID-19. Profiling relied on immunoSEQ multiplex PCR, and the TCRdb table lists in-frame clones only, not all of them. The sample carries around 150,000 clones, over 70% recorded once. The sample consisted of PBMCs or T cells enriched from blood (not recorded which). The receptors come from a man aged 45 to 65 who had recovered from COVID-19.

J is TRBJ2-7 and V is TRBV6-4, with TRBD1 matching 10 bases. With V trimmed by 6 bases and J by 4 bases, 6 bases remained unmatched. The CDR3 runs to 14 residues. Germline loops: CDR1 MRHNA, CDR2 SNTAGT. CDR3 residues: CASSQDRGYYEQYF. For the CDR3, the DNA is TGTGCCAGCAGCCAGGACAGGGGGTATTACGAGCAGTACTTC.

This chain links TRBV7-2 with TRBJ2-7; D uncertain. Germline CDR1 is SGHTA and CDR2 is FQGNSA. There are 13 residues in the CDR3. V gave up 0 bases and J gave up 1 base, with 4 bases separating them. The CDR3 loop reads CASSLARSYEQYF. For the CDR3, the DNA is TGTGCCAGCAGCTTAGCGCGGTCCTACGAGCAGTACTTC.

V is TRBV2 and J is TRBJ2-7; a possible D gene is TRBD1 (5 bases). This CDR3 comprises 14 residues. V was cut by 8 bases and J by 2 bases, with 16 bases left in between. In germline, CDR1 is SNHLY, CDR2 FYNNEI. The CDR3 DNA reads as TGTGCCAGCCTTATCCCGGCAGGGACCTACGAGCAGTACTTC. It translates to CASLIPAGTYEQYF. The full variable domain, in which reference TRBV2 and TRBJ2-7 provide the parts outside the CDR3, is EPEVTQTPSHQVTQMGQEVILRCVPISNHLYFYWYRQILGQKVEFLVSFYNNEISEKSEIFDDQFSVERPDGSNFTLKIRSTKLEDSAMYFCASLIPAGTYEQYFGPGTRLTVT.

The gene calls are TRBV28 and TRBJ2-7; 10 bases fit TRBD2. CDR1 and CDR2 (germline): MDHEN, SYDVKM. This CDR3 comprises 15 residues. The V gene end was trimmed by 3 bases and the J gene end by 7 bases; junction bases not matched to a gene: 9. The CDR3 bases are TGTGCCAGCAGTTTGGATCTAGCGGGAGTTCGTGAGCAGTACTTC. Translation gives CASSLDLAGVREQYF.

This clone was recorded once. V and J are TRBV19 and TRBJ2-2, with 16 bases fitting TRBD2. The J segment lost 5 bases and the V segment lost 3 bases, leaving 6 bases of the junction unmatched. Germline CDR1 LNHDA, CDR2 SQIVND (reference sequence). The CDR3 is 18 residues long. The CDR3 is CASSIALGLAGGTGELFF. The CDR3 coding sequence is TGTGCCAGTAGTATTGCATTGGGACTAGCGGGAGGGACCGGGGAGCTGTTTTTT.

The chain carries TRBV28 and TRBJ1-1; the D gene is possibly TRBD1 (6 bases). Trimming cost V 5 bases and J 1 base, with 20 bases left between them. Germline values: CDR1 MDHEN, CDR2 SYDVKM. The CDR3 sequence is 17 residues long. CDR3 sequence (DNA): TGTGCCAGCAGTGCACCGAAAACCGGGACAAAGAACACTGAAGCTTTCTTT. Translation: CASSAPKTGTKNTEAFF.

V usage is TRBV12-3 or TRBV12-4 and J usage is TRBJ1-1, with 7 nucleotides matching TRBD1. The CDR3 extends over 13 amino acids. Trimming took 5 bases from V and 10 from J; bases not matched to a gene: 10. The chain's CDR3 is CASSQNRGHGAFF. In DNA form, the CDR3 reads TGTGCCAGCAGTCAGAACAGGGGACACGGAGCTTTCTTT.

The chain joins TRBV5-4 to TRBJ2-7; TRBD2 is a possible D gene (7 bases). Germline values: CDR1 SGHNT, CDR2 YYREEE (reference sequence). Trimming removed 1 base from V and 6 bases from J, with 14 bases in between. This CDR3 has 14 residues. CDR3 sequence (DNA): TGTGCCAGCAGCTTGAATTCTGGGGGGGCCGAGCAGTACTTC. It is translated as CASSLNSGGAEQYF. The full variable domain, its missing parts supplied by reference TRBV5-4 and TRBJ2-7, is ETGVTQSPTHLIKTRGQQVTLRCSSQSGHNTVSWYQQALGQGPQFIFQYYREEENGRGNFPPRFSGLQFPNYSSELNVNALELDDSALYLCASSLNSGGAEQYFGPGTRLTVT.

The chain carries TRBV3-1 (or the pseudogene TRBV3-2) and TRBJ1-6; 9 bases line up with TRBD1. Germline V gene data show CDR1 as LGHDT and CDR2 as YNNKEL (reference sequence). V shed 2 bases and J 7 bases; nucleotides not matched to a gene: 9. The length of the CDR3 is 17 residues. Here the CDR3 DNA reads TGTGCCAGCAGCCAAAGATTTGGACAGGGGCGCAATTCACCCCTCCACTTT. Amino acids: CASSQRFGQGRNSPLHF.

The chain links TRBV7-9 to TRBJ2-7, with D perhaps matching TRBD1 (5 bases). Germline values: CDR1 SEHNR, CDR2 FQNEAQ (reference sequence). V lost 1 base, J lost 0 bases, and 7 bases lay in between. The CDR3 consists of 14 residues. The CDR3 DNA reads as TGTGCCAGCAGCTTAGGCAGGGACTCCTACGAGCAGTACTTC. Its protein is CASSLGRDSYEQYF.

The chain links TRBV2 to TRBJ2-7, with 7 bases lining up with TRBD2. Germline trimming cut 9 bases from V and 0 bases from J; bases unmatched to any gene: 8. The CDR3 runs 14 residues. CDR1 SNHLY and CDR2 FYNNEI come from the germline V gene. DNA for the CDR3: TGTGCCAGGGGTATGGGGGGGAGCTCCTACGAGCAGTACTTC. It codes for CARGMGGSSYEQYF.

J is TRBJ1-5 and V is TRBV15, with 7 bases aligning to TRBD1. This CDR3 has 15 amino acids. With V trimmed by 5 bases and J by 7 bases, 11 bases remained unmatched. CDR1 is LNHNV, CDR2 YYDKDF, per germline (reference sequence). The CDR3 spells CATSLYRQGGQPQHF. DNA for the CDR3: TGTGCCACCAGCTTATACCGACAGGGAGGACAGCCCCAGCATTTT.

The V and J genes are TRBV5-1 and TRBJ1-4; weak D call: TRBD1 (5 bases). V was cut by 2 bases and J by 4 bases, with 9 bases left in between. CDR3 size: 14 residues. Germline CDR1 is SGHRS and CDR2 is YFSETQ. The CDR3 is CASSLETVNEKLFF. Here the CDR3 DNA reads TGCGCCAGCAGCTTAGAGACAGTTAATGAAAAACTGTTTTTT.

The J gene is TRBJ2-5, the V gene TRBV4-2; TRBD2 aligns across 8 bases. Germline lookup yields CDR1 LGHNA and CDR2 YNFKEQ. The CDR3 runs to 15 residues. Losses at the gene ends were 4 bases for V and 12 bases for J; bases not matched to a gene: 16. The CDR3 DNA reads TGTGCCAGCAGCCGAGGAGCGGGAGTTGGGAGGCGGGAGTACTTC. Its protein product is CASSRGAGVGRREYF.

The chain carries TRBV9 and TRBJ2-3, with D possibly matching TRBD1 (5 bases). CDR1 is SGDLS and CDR2 is YYNGEE in the germline V gene. V shed 0 bases and J shed 2 bases, with 10 bases lying between them. CDR3 length: 15 amino acids. The CDR3 region has the DNA TGTGCCAGCAGCGTAGTGCCAGGGATCACAGATACGCAGTATTTT. Encoded protein: CASSVVPGITDTQYF.

The CDR3 coding sequence is TGTGCCAGCAGCCTAAATACGGACAGGGAATATCGCAATCAGCCCCAGCATTTT. It yields the protein CASSLNTDREYRNQPQHF. The genes are TRBV11-2 and TRBJ1-5, with 8 bases that match TRBD1. The CDR3 contains 18 residues. Trimming took 5 bases from V and 2 from J; bases not matched to a gene: 14. Germline CDR1 is SGHAT and CDR2 is FQNNGV.